A single sample gave rise to the 9 T cell receptor beta chains below, sequenced in a study of identical twins. TCRdb independently ran MiXCR on the 5' RACE reads; one entry per CDR3 protein. The top ten hold about 1.5% of the sample, which has about 810,000 distinct CDR3 sequences, over 9% seen once. The same specimen was also included in a second study, on yellow fever vaccine responses in identical twins.

Sample: PBMCs. The receptors were sampled from a woman aged 18-29 years in good health.

This clonotype was detected ten times or more. The chain carries TRBV20-1 and TRBJ2-5, with 7 bases lining up with TRBD2. This CDR3 contains 13 residues. Germline-derived CDR1 and CDR2 are DFQATT and SNEGSKA (reference sequence). Losses at the gene ends were 6 bases for V and 1 base for J; bases not matched to a gene: 5. CDR3 sequence reads: CSASRGSQETQYF. The CDR3 nucleotides are TGCAGTGCCAGTCGCGGGAGCCAAGAGACCCAGTACTTC.

This clonotype occurred a few times. The gene calls are TRBV7-8 and TRBJ1-5; no reliable D call. From germline, CDR1 is SGHVS and CDR2 FQNEAQ. This CDR3 is 16 amino acids long. V was trimmed by 1 base and J by 0 bases, leaving 10 bases between them. CDR3 coding DNA: TGTGCCAGCAGCTTAGACTGGGGTAATAGCAATCAGCCCCAGCATTTT. Its translation is CASSLDWGNSNQPQHF.

The chain has TRBV29-1 and TRBJ1-5; D is possibly TRBD1 (5 bases). The CDR3 has 14 residues. The germline gives CDR1 SQVTM, CDR2 ANQGSEA. CDR3 sequence: CRSARDDSNQPQHF. CDR3 nucleotides: TGCAGGTCGGCTAGGGACGATAGCAATCAGCCCCAGCATTTT. Looking up the rest from reference TRBV29-1 and TRBJ1-5 gives the full variable domain: SAVISQKPSRDICQRGTSLTIQCQVDSQVTMMFWYRQQPGQSLTLIATANQGSEATYESGFVIDKFPISRPNLTFSTLTVSNMSPEDSSIYLCRSARDDSNQPQHFGDGTRLSIL.

There are a few counts of this clonotype. The chain carries TRBV15 and TRBJ2-7; TRBD2 is a possible D gene (5 bases). Germline CDR1 and CDR2: LNHNV and YYDKDF (reference sequence). V lost 3 bases, J lost 1 base, and 10 bases lay in between. This CDR3 comprises 14 residues. The CDR3 DNA sequence: TGTGCCACCAGCAGGGGCCGGGGTTCCTACGAGCAGTACGTC. Protein product: CATSRGRGSYEQYV.

The table lists this clonotype with a few counts. V usage is TRBV6-2 or TRBV6-3 and J usage is TRBJ2-6; D gene unclear. The CDR3 totals 12 residues. Germline loops: CDR1 MNHEY, CDR2 SVGEGT. V was clipped by 3 bases and J by 5 bases, with 2 bases between them. The CDR3 bases are TGTGCCAGCAGTTATTGGGCCAACGTCCTGACTTTC. This sequence encodes CASSYWANVLTF.

Many counts were recorded for this clonotype. The chain joins TRBV15 to TRBJ1-2; D is ambiguous. The CDR3 extends over 12 amino acids. V shed 1 base and J shed 8 bases, with 8 bases lying between them. Germline V gene lookup returns CDR1 LNHNV and CDR2 YYDKDF (reference sequence). CDR3: CATSRAGNGYTF. The CDR3 DNA sequence: TGTGCCACCAGCAGAGCTGGGAACGGCTACACCTTC.

This clonotype was counted only a few times. J is TRBJ2-2 and V is TRBV11-2; D is perhaps TRBD1 (6 bases). V was pared by 4 bases and J by 6 bases, with 15 bases between. This CDR3 contains 15 residues. Germline V gene data show CDR1 as SGHAT and CDR2 as FQNNGV. CDR3 loop: CASSSRAGAAGELFF. The DNA of the CDR3 is TGTGCCAGCAGCTCCAGGGCAGGGGCAGCCGGGGAGCTGTTTTTT.

V gene TRBV29-1 combines with J gene TRBJ2-2; 9 bases map to TRBD2. Trimming took 6 bases from V and 1 from J; bases not matched to a gene: 3. Germline-derived CDR1 and CDR2 are SQVTM and ANQGSEA. This CDR3 spans 14 amino acids. CDR3 amino acids: CSVLAGVNTGELFF. As DNA, the CDR3 is TGCAGCGTGTTAGCGGGAGTGAACACCGGGGAGCTGTTTTTT.

This clonotype was counted only a few times. The chain is built from TRBV28 and TRBJ2-7; TRBD2 aligns across 7 bases. Per the germline V gene, CDR1 is MDHEN and CDR2 is SYDVKM. This CDR3 is 14 amino acids long. The V segment lost 3 bases and the J segment 6 bases; nucleotides outside the gene matches: 8. The CDR3 protein is CASSLSREGREQYF. CDR3 nucleotides: TGTGCCAGCAGTTTGTCGAGGGAGGGCCGCGAGCAGTACTTC.